This T cell receptor beta chain derives from a study of identical twins. This clonotype showed up just a few times. CDR3 length: 14 residues. In germline, CDR1 is SNHLY, CDR2 FYNNEI. The junction had 12 bases not matched to a gene; V was cut back by 7 bases and J by 12 bases. TCRdb passed the 5' RACE reads through MiXCR, listing each CDR3 protein once. The sample consists of 500,000 to 600,000 distinct CDR3 sequences, 20% to 25% of them appearing once. The same data also went into a second study, on T cells expressing NK-cell markers. This second report adds: According to the study, TCR beta repertoires originated from sorted CD3+CD56+NKG2C+, CD3+CD56+NKG2C- and CD3+CD56-NKG2C+ T cells. In several experiments, sorting was confined to alpha-beta TCR T cells through use of an anti-gamma-delta TCR antibody. The leading position in the CD3+CD56-NKG2C+ fraction of a few donors also went to these clonotypes.

This chain links TRBV2 with TRBJ2-1; 10 nucleotides match TRBD1. The receptor was isolated from a woman aged 18-35 years in good health. What was sequenced was CD4+ T cells sorted from blood. The CDR3 coding sequence is TGTGCCAGCAACTCAGGGACAGGGGAGGGTCGGCAGTTCTTC. Its translation is CASNSGTGEGRQFF.